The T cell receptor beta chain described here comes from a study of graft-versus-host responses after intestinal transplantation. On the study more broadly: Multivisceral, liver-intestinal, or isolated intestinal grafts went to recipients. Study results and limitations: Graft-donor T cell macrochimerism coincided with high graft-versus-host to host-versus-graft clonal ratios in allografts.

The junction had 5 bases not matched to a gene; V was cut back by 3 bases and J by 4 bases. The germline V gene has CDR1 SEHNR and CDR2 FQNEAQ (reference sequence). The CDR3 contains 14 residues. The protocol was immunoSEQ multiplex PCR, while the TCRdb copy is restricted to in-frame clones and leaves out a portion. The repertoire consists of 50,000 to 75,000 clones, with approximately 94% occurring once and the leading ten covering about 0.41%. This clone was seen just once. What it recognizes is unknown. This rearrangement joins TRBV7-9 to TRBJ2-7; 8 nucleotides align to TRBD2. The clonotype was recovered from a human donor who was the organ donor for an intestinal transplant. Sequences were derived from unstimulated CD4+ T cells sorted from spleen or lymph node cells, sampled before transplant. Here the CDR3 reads CASSLTGGHYEQYF. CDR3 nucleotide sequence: TGTGCCAGCAGCTTGACGGGGGGGCATTACGAGCAGTACTTC.